The present entry profiles one TCR beta chain with its context. Sequencing was performed with immunoSEQ multiplex PCR; in TCRdb, only in-frame clones are kept and a portion is missing. In the table there are about 150,000 clones, approximately 86% of which are singletons. The sample comes from a study of blood T cell repertoires in COVID-19. Whole-study context: In each case, the material was cDNA or gDNA derived from T cells, B-cell-depleted T cells, or PBMCs.

CDR3 length: 15 amino acids. The V gene lost 1 base and the J gene lost 0 bases, with 7 bases spanning the gap. CDR1 and CDR2 from the germline V gene are SNHLY and FYNNEI. The rearrangement joins TRBV2 to TRBJ1-3; D gene uncertain. The sequence came from a man aged 65 to 79 with acute or convalescent COVID-19. Material for sequencing was peripheral blood. The CDR3 DNA reads TGTGCCAGCAGTGAAGGTCCACACTCTGGAAACACCATATATTTT. Translating it yields CASSEGPHSGNTIYF. The full variable domain, completed using reference TRBV2 and TRBJ1-3, is EPEVTQTPSHQVTQMGQEVILRCVPISNHLYFYWYRQILGQKVEFLVSFYNNEISEKSEIFDDQFSVERPDGSNFTLKIRSTKLEDSAMYFCASSEGPHSGNTIYFGEGSWLTVV.